One and the same sample provided the 28 T cell receptor beta chains below, sequenced in a study of Graves' ophthalmopathy and Graves' hyperthyroidism. The sequenced template was RNA, covering the TCR beta CDR3 region. HTBI primers served in a first-round RT-PCR, which a second-round multiplex PCR followed. Via MiXCR, TCRdb re-called the multiplex PCR reads, giving one row per CDR3 protein. Of 1 million to 1.3 million distinct CDR3 sequences in the sample, about two fifths were seen once. The specimen was peripheral blood or thyroid tissue (not recorded which). These receptors were taken from an adult man with Graves' hyperthyroidism.

J is TRBJ1-4 and V is TRBV29-1; a weak D match, TRBD1 (5 bases). V shed 8 bases and J shed 7 bases, with 17 bases lying between them. Germline CDR1 is SQVTM and CDR2 is ANQGSEA. CDR3 length: 13 residues. The CDR3 protein is CSLEEGRAEKLFF. The DNA of the CDR3 is TGCAGCTTAGAGGAGGGGCGGGCTGAAAAACTGTTTTTT.

This clonotype was seen many times. V usage is TRBV10-3 and J usage is TRBJ2-2; TRBD1 matches 8 bases. Per the germline V gene, CDR1 is ENHRY and CDR2 is SYGVKD. J gave up 1 base and V 7 bases, and 2 bases lay outside the gene matches. The CDR3 length is 14 residues. The chain's CDR3 is CAITDRVNTGELFF. The CDR3 DNA reads TGTGCCATCACGGACAGGGTGAACACCGGGGAGCTGTTTTTT.

This chain connects TRBV2 to TRBJ1-5; unclear D gene. Trimming left V 5 bases short and J 3 bases short, with 14 bases between. The CDR3 is 15 residues long. CDR1 and CDR2 (germline): SNHLY, FYNNEI. The CDR3 coding sequence is TGTGCCAGCAGTTACTCGCTGGGCTCCAATCAGCCCCAGCATTTT. Encoded protein: CASSYSLGSNQPQHF.

This clonotype is a singleton in its sample. The V gene is TRBV28, the J gene TRBJ1-3; D remains unclear. V lost 6 bases, J lost 2 bases, and 11 bases lay in between. The CDR3 covers 14 residues. Germline V gene lookup returns CDR1 MDHEN and CDR2 SYDVKM. CDR3 sequence reads: CASSPRMAGNTIYF. The DNA for the CDR3 is TGTGCCAGCAGCCCCAGAATGGCTGGAAACACCATATATTTT.

The genes are TRBV29-1 and TRBJ2-5, with 8 bases aligning to TRBD1. With 8 bases clipped from V and 1 base from J, the junction kept 3 bases outside the gene matches. The germline V gene encodes CDR1 SQVTM and CDR2 ANQGSEA. This CDR3 is 12 amino acids long. CDR3 in DNA: TGCAGCTCGGACAGGGTCCAAGAGACCCAGTACTTC. This translates into CSSDRVQETQYF.

This clonotype came up a few times. V usage is TRBV5-6 and J usage is TRBJ2-7, with D perhaps matching TRBD2 (5 bases). V was shortened by 2 bases and J by 6 bases, with 12 bases between the two germline ends. Looked up from germline, CDR1 is SGHDT and CDR2 is YYEEEE. The CDR3 sequence is 13 residues long. CDR3 sequence: CASSFPEGREQYF. In DNA form, the CDR3 reads TGTGCCAGCAGCTTTCCCGAGGGCCGCGAGCAGTACTTC. The variable domain in full, with the rest retrieved from reference TRBV5-6 and TRBJ2-7, is DAGVTQSPTHLIKTRGQQVTLRCSPKSGHDTVSWYQQALGQGPQFIFQYYEEEERQRGNFPDRFSGHQFPNYSSELNVNALLLGDSALYLCASSFPEGREQYFGPGTRLTVT.

This clonotype was recorded once. The chain employs TRBV29-1 and TRBJ1-4; 7 nucleotides agree with TRBD1. V lost 4 bases to trimming and J lost 7 bases; unmatched junction nucleotides: 9. This CDR3 comprises 14 residues. CDR1 is SQVTM, CDR2 ANQGSEA, per germline. The CDR3 nucleotides are TGCAGCGTTGTCGACAGGGTTGGGGGTGAAAAACTGTTTTTT. Amino acids: CSVVDRVGGEKLFF.

This chain connects TRBV20-1 to TRBJ2-2; TRBD1 matches at 9 bases. The CDR3 consists of 15 residues. The V gene's germline CDR1 is DFQATT and CDR2 SNEGSKA (reference sequence). The V segment lost 6 bases and the J segment 2 bases; nucleotides outside the gene matches: 7. The DNA of the CDR3 is TGCAGTGCCACTCCACAGGGGGCCAACACCGGGGAGCTGTTTTTT. Translation gives CSATPQGANTGELFF.

Note on this clonotype: Possible read error: a much larger clone is one base away. J is TRBJ2-2 and V is TRBV19; D is unclear. CDR1 and CDR2 from the germline V gene are LNHDA and SQIVND (reference sequence). This CDR3 is built from 14 residues. Trimming left V 5 bases short and J 7 bases short, with 14 bases between. Here the CDR3 DNA reads TGTGCCAGTAGTCACTACGGAAGGGACGGGGAGCTGTTTTTT. This encodes CASSHYGRDGELFF.

V usage is TRBV11-2 and J usage is TRBJ2-7; perhaps TRBD1 as D (5 bases). V shed 0 bases and J shed 3 bases, with 9 bases lying between them. The CDR3 runs to 14 residues. Germline CDR1 and CDR2: SGHAT and FQNNGV. As DNA, the CDR3 is TGTGCCAGCAGCTTAGATTTCCAGGGCTACGAGCAGTACTTC. Its translation: CASSLDFQGYEQYF.

The V and J genes are TRBV7-8 and TRBJ2-7; TRBD1 agrees at 9 bases. Germline CDR1 is SGHVS and CDR2 is FQNEAQ. Trimming cost V 5 bases and J 6 bases; bases outside gene matches: 11. This CDR3 region has 15 residues. CDR3 sequence: CASSLRDRAPGEQYF. The CDR3, as DNA: TGTGCCAGCAGCCTAAGGGACAGGGCACCGGGCGAGCAGTACTTC.

The CDR3 is CATSRDLYEGAQASEQYF. The CDR3 bases are TGTGCCACCAGCAGAGATCTCTACGAGGGGGCCCAAGCTTCCGAGCAGTACTTC. The chain links TRBV15 to TRBJ2-7; TRBD1 matches 7 bases. The CDR3 length is 18 residues. The V gene's germline CDR1 is LNHNV and CDR2 YYDKDF (reference sequence). The ends lost 0 bases at V and 6 bases at J; junction bases unmatched: 17.

This chain connects TRBV20-1 to TRBJ2-7; possibly TRBD1 for D (6 bases). CDR3 length: 15 residues. V lost 4 bases to trimming and J lost 0 bases, with 16 bases between them. Germline values: CDR1 DFQATT, CDR2 SNEGSKA (reference sequence). The DNA of the CDR3 is TGCAGTGCTAAAAATTCCGACAGGCCCTCCTACGAGCAGTACTTC. Residues: CSAKNSDRPSYEQYF.

This clonotype was detected many times. The chain combines TRBV19 with TRBJ1-5; D gene ambiguous. The CDR3 is 14 amino acids. V was cut by 5 bases and J by 5 bases, with 13 bases left in between. Germline V gene lookup returns CDR1 LNHDA and CDR2 SQIVND (reference sequence). As DNA, the CDR3 is TGTGCCAGTAGTGTCGCGCTTTCGGATCAGCCCCAGCATTTT. Translating gives CASSVALSDQPQHF.

This clonotype has ten or more counts. The rearrangement links TRBV5-5 to TRBJ2-7, with a tentative D call TRBD2 (5 bases). Germline V CDR1 and CDR2: SGHKS, YYEKEE (reference sequence). The CDR3 contains 13 residues. Trimming shortened V by 4 bases and J by 4 bases, and 12 bases separated the two germline ends. CDR3 in DNA: TGTGCCAGCAGCCGCCGCGGGTATTACGAGCAGTACTTC. Protein product: CASSRRGYYEQYF.

As concerns this clonotype: An end of the junction does not agree with germline; a read error may underlie this. The V and J genes are TRBV6-9 and TRBJ2-5; a possible D gene is TRBD2 (6 bases). The CDR3 contains 13 residues. Germline values: CDR1 MNHGY, CDR2 SVAAGI. The CDR3 sequence is CAGSYRAGETQYF. The DNA of the CDR3 is TGTGCCGGCAGTTACCGAGCGGGAGAGACCCAGTACTTC.

V is TRBV29-1 and J is TRBJ1-2, with a tentative D call TRBD1 (5 bases). Germline lookup yields CDR1 SQVTM and CDR2 ANQGSEA. The CDR3 totals 13 residues. V lost 8 bases, J lost 6 bases, and 19 bases lay in between. The DNA for the CDR3 is TGCAGCACACGGACGGGACTCGAGGATGGCTACACCTTC. It yields the protein CSTRTGLEDGYTF.

As regards this clonotype: This clone may be a read error of a much larger clone one base away. The V gene is TRBV29-1, the J gene TRBJ2-6; D remains unclear. Germline CDR1 and CDR2: SQVTM and ANQGSEA. This CDR3 is built from 14 residues. Trimming took 1 base from V and 2 from J, leaving 6 bases between them. The CDR3 DNA is TGCAGCGTTGAAGCAGGAACTGGGGCCAACGTCCTGACTTTC. Amino acid sequence: CSVEAGTGANVLTF.

With respect to this clonotype: It may be a read error: a sequence one base away is much more abundant. The chain has TRBV29-1 and TRBJ2-7, with 10 bases matching TRBD1. The CDR3 has 14 amino acids. Germline CDR1 SQVTM, CDR2 ANQGSEA. The CDR3 is CSAPGTGVSYEQYF. The CDR3, as DNA: TGCAGTGCCCCCGGGACAGGGGTCTCCTACGAGCAGTACTTC.

This clonotype showed up many times. CDR3 residues: CASTPPPGLGDYGYTF. CDR3 sequence (DNA): TGTGCCAGCACCCCGCCCCCCGGACTTGGGGACTATGGCTACACCTTC. J is TRBJ1-2 and V is TRBV12-3 or TRBV12-4; D is uncertain. This CDR3 spans 16 amino acids. Trimming removed 7 bases from V and 3 bases from J, with 21 bases in between.

A word on this clonotype: Sequence at one end of the junction differs from germline and may be a read error. V gene TRBV10-3 combines with J gene TRBJ1-5, with 7 bases that match TRBD1. Germline V gene lookup returns CDR1 ENHRY and CDR2 SYGVKD. The length of the CDR3 is 15 residues. For the CDR3, the DNA is TGTGCCAGCAGTTGGACCAGGGGGTCCAGTCAGCCCCAGCATTTT. This codes for CASSWTRGSSQPQHF.

This clonotype showed up many times. J is TRBJ2-2 and V is TRBV2, with D possibly being TRBD1 (6 bases). The germline V gene has CDR1 SNHLY and CDR2 FYNNEI. Trimming removed 4 bases at V and 0 bases at J, with 24 bases between. The CDR3 has 20 residues. The CDR3 coding sequence is TGTGCCAGCAGTGGTGAACAGGGCGCGCCTTCCGGGTCGAACACCGGGGAGCTGTTTTTT. Protein: CASSGEQGAPSGSNTGELFF. Based on the CDR3 plus reference TRBV2 and TRBJ2-2, the full variable domain is EPEVTQTPSHQVTQMGQEVILRCVPISNHLYFYWYRQILGQKVEFLVSFYNNEISEKSEIFDDQFSVERPDGSNFTLKIRSTKLEDSAMYFCASSGEQGAPSGSNTGELFFGEGSRLTVL.

In this sample, this clonotype turned up many times. V and J are TRBV4-3 and TRBJ2-5, with 9 bases lining up with TRBD1. Unmatched junction bases numbered 4, after V lost 3 bases and J lost 5 bases. The CDR3 runs to 14 residues. The germline CDR1 and CDR2 sequences are LGHNA and YSLEER. Here the CDR3 DNA reads TGCGCCAGCAGCCAGGGACAGGGTTTTGAGACCCAGTACTTC. The encoded protein is CASSQGQGFETQYF.

In its sample, this clonotype was seen once. The V and J genes are TRBV15 and TRBJ1-1; 9 positions agree with TRBD1. Trimming at V came to 3 bases and at J to 6 bases, leaving 5 bases not matched to a gene. The CDR3 has 14 amino acids. The V gene's germline CDR1 is LNHNV and CDR2 YYDKDF (reference sequence). Written as DNA, the CDR3 is TGTGCCACCAGCAGTTACGACAGGGGGGCTGAAGCTTTCTTT. Residues: CATSSYDRGAEAFF.

The chain uses TRBV25-1 and TRBJ1-6, with D perhaps TRBD1 (5 bases). This CDR3 contains 15 residues. V lost 8 bases and J 5 bases, leaving 16 bases between the germline ends. CDR1 and CDR2 (germline): MGHDK, SYGVNS. The CDR3 region is CASQDVGRNNSPLHF. The CDR3 coding sequence is TGTGCCAGCCAAGATGTGGGGCGAAATAATTCACCCCTCCACTTT. Based on the CDR3 plus reference TRBV25-1 and TRBJ1-6, the full variable domain is EADIYQTPRYLVIGTGKKITLECSQTMGHDKMYWYQQDPGMELHLIHYSYGVNSTEKGDLSSESTVSRIRTEHFPLTLESARPSHTSQYLCASQDVGRNNSPLHFGNGTRLTVT.

This clonotype was seen a few times. The chain recombines TRBV12-3 or TRBV12-4 with TRBJ1-1; TRBD1 might be the D (5 bases). The CDR3 consists of 14 residues. V was pared by 1 base and J by 9 bases, with 15 bases between. The CDR3 coding sequence is TGTGCCAGCAGTTTAGGGGACCCAGGGAGTAAAGCTTTCTTT. Translation gives CASSLGDPGSKAFF.

This clonotype was detected ten times or more. This chain connects TRBV15 to TRBJ2-7, with TRBD2 matching over 9 bases. Germline V gene lookup returns CDR1 LNHNV and CDR2 YYDKDF (reference sequence). Losses at the gene ends were 5 bases for V and 3 bases for J; bases not matched to a gene: 11. The CDR3 runs to 16 residues. CDR3 residues: CATSLHPGLALYEQYF. CDR3 coding DNA: TGTGCCACCAGCCTCCACCCGGGACTAGCTCTCTACGAGCAGTACTTC. Together with reference TRBV15 and TRBJ2-7, the CDR3 gives the full variable domain: DAMVIQNPRYQVTQFGKPVTLSCSQTLNHNVMYWYQQKSSQAPKLLFHYYDKDFNNEADTPDNFQSRRPNTSFCFLDIRSPGLGDTAMYLCATSLHPGLALYEQYFGPGTRLTVT.

This clonotype was observed once. This chain joins TRBV7-8 and TRBJ2-7; D gene ambiguous. V lost 4 bases and J lost 4, with 11 bases in between. Looked up from germline, CDR1 is SGHVS and CDR2 is FQNEAQ. This CDR3 is built from 13 residues. CDR3 in amino acids: CASSSRSHYEQYF. The CDR3 coding sequence is TGTGCCAGCAGCTCCCGCAGTCATTACGAGCAGTACTTC. Full variable domain (outside the CDR3, taken from reference TRBV7-8 and TRBJ2-7): GAGVSQSPRYKVAKRGQDVALRCDPISGHVSLFWYQQALGQGPEFLTYFQNEAQLDKSGLPSDRFFAERPEGSVSTLKIQRTQQEDSAVYLCASSSRSHYEQYFGPGTRLTVT.